These 6 T cell receptor beta chains were sequenced from one sample in a study of T cells expressing NK-cell markers. TCRdb reprocessed the 5' RACE reads; each CDR3 protein has one entry and no DNA is given. The sample holds about 390,000 distinct CDR3 sequences. The material sequenced was blood T cells: a sorted CD56 or NKG2C T cell subset, CD4+ or CD8+ T cells, or bulk PBMC T cells (not recorded which). These receptors were collected from a woman in her forties or fifties in good health.

The rearrangement joins TRBV7-2 to TRBJ1-6. The germline V gene has CDR1 SGHTA and CDR2 FQGNSA. CDR3 size: 14 residues. CDR3 protein: CASSRSQYNSPLHF.

The chain joins TRBV25-1 to TRBJ2-5; checking the TCRdb D call of TRBD2 is not possible without DNA. CDR1 and CDR2 from the germline V gene are MGHDK and SYGVNS. This CDR3 comprises 13 residues. CDR3 in amino acids: CASGLAGEQTQYF.

The chain is built from TRBV7-2 and TRBJ2-5; TCRdb gives TRBD2 as the D gene, but with no DNA this cannot be confirmed. CDR1 is SGHTA and CDR2 is FQGNSA in the germline V gene. This CDR3 is built from 15 residues. Here the CDR3 reads CASSLIGLEAETQYF.

The rearrangement links TRBV25-1 to TRBJ2-1; the TRBD2 assignment by TCRdb is unverifiable without DNA. There are 18 residues in the CDR3. In germline, CDR1 is MGHDK, CDR2 SYGVNS. CDR3 loop: CASSGLVEGSVGQNEQFF. The full variable domain, in which reference TRBV25-1 and TRBJ2-1 provide the parts outside the CDR3, is EADIYQTPRYLVIGTGKKITLECSQTMGHDKMYWYQQDPGMELHLIHYSYGVNSTEKGDLSSESTVSRIRTEHFPLTLESARPSHTSQYLCASSGLVEGSVGQNEQFFGPGTRLTVL.

The gene calls are TRBV20-1 and TRBJ1-5; TCRdb lists TRBD1, though no DNA is available to test this call. The CDR3 sequence is 15 residues long. Germline-derived CDR1 and CDR2 are DFQATT and SNEGSKA (reference sequence). The CDR3 sequence is CSAATGAYSNQPQHF.

This chain connects TRBV5-1 to TRBJ2-3; without DNA, the TCRdb call of TRBD2 cannot be checked. Germline V CDR1 and CDR2: SGHRS, YFSETQ. This CDR3 spans 17 amino acids. CDR3 region: CASSPIGTSVSTDTQYF.